The clone carrying this T cell receptor beta chain was detected a few times. Its antigen remains unknown. This sample is part of a study of shared clonotypes between healthy human individuals. Findings of the study overall: Naive CD4 clonotypes were shared across a handful of donors at 5% to 6%.

Replicate PCRs run on sorted subsets employed around 200 ng DNA, approximately 30,000 T cell genomes. In the original processing: ImmunoSEQ only sent back junction sequences with no quality scores, so filtering was done differently. Measured with immunoSEQ multiplex PCR; TCRdb has only the in-frame clones, and not every one. V and J calls and clone size are given by that table; D and trimming were obtained from the DNA. The sample lists over 700,000 clones, roughly two thirds occurring once. With 3 bases removed from V and 4 bases from J, the gap between germline ends came to 16 bases. The CDR3 runs 15 residues. CDR1 is MNHEY and CDR2 is SMNVEV in the germline V gene (reference sequence).

The sample consisted of memory CD4+ T cells sorted from blood. The subset here: CD45RA-negative fraction. The chain employs TRBV27 and TRBJ2-7; D could derive from TRBD1 or TRBD2 (5 bases each). The source is a woman aged 30 to 39 in good health. The CDR3 DNA follows: TGTGCCAGCAGTTTCCGCTATGGGGACCGTTACGAGCAGTACTTC. Amino acids: CASSFRYGDRYEQYF.